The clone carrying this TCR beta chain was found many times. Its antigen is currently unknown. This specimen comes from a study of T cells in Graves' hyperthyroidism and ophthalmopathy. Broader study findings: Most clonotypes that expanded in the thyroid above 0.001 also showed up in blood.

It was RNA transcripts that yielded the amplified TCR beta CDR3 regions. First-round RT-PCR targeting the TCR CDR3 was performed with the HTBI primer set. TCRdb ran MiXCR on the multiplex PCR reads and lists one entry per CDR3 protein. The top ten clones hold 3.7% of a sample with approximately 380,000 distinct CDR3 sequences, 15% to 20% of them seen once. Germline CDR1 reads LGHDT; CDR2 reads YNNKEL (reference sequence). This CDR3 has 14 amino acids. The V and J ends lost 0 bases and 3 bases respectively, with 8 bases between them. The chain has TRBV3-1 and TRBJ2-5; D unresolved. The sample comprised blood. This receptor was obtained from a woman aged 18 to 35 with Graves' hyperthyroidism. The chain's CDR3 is CASSQEDGKETQYF. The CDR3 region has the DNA TGTGCCAGCAGCCAAGAGGACGGAAAAGAGACCCAGTACTTC.